The 18 T cell receptor beta chains in this list originate from one sample, sequenced in a study of blood T cell repertoires in COVID-19. Sequencing used immunoSEQ multiplex PCR; TCRdb keeps in-frame clones, though not all of them. The sample has approximately 300,000 clones, 85% seen once. The specimen sequenced was PBMCs or T cells enriched from blood (not recorded which). Receptors were obtained from a woman in her 30s who had been exposed to COVID-19.

This clone was recorded only once. The chain employs TRBV7-8 and TRBJ2-1; 8 bases align to TRBD2. The V gene's germline CDR1 is SGHVS and CDR2 FQNEAQ. The ends lost 1 base at V and 4 bases at J; junction bases unmatched: 3. CDR3 size: 15 residues. The DNA for the CDR3 is TGTGCCAGCAGCTTAGTCGGCGGGGGGTACAATGAGCAGTTCTTC. This gives the protein CASSLVGGGYNEQFF.

The chain is built from TRBV25-1 and TRBJ2-3; 7 bases are shared with TRBD2. Germline V gene data show CDR1 as MGHDK and CDR2 as SYGVNS. This CDR3 comprises 15 residues. The J segment lost 5 bases and the V segment lost 2 bases, leaving 7 bases of the junction unmatched. In DNA, the CDR3 is TGTGCCAGCAGTGAAGGGGCTAGCGGTAGAGATACGCAGTATTTT. It yields the protein CASSEGASGRDTQYF.

In DNA form, the CDR3 reads TGTGCCAGCAGTCGACAGGGTAGCGTCACTGAAGCTTTCTTT. Its protein product is CASSRQGSVTEAFF. The gene calls are TRBV27 and TRBJ1-1; the match to TRBD1 covers 7 bases. V was clipped by 5 bases and J by 4 bases; unmatched bases: 7. Germline-derived CDR1 and CDR2 are MNHEY and SMNVEV (reference sequence). The CDR3 covers 14 residues.

The J gene is TRBJ1-1, the V gene TRBV28; no clear D. The germline V and J ends were trimmed by 8 bases and 6 bases, with 13 bases remaining between them. Per the germline V gene, CDR1 is MDHEN and CDR2 is SYDVKM. The CDR3 is 12 residues long. In DNA form, the CDR3 reads TGTGCCAGCGCCAGTGCCACCGCTGAAGCTTTCTTT. Its protein product is CASASATAEAFF.

The V gene is TRBV28, the J gene TRBJ1-5; D ambiguous. In germline, CDR1 is MDHEN, CDR2 SYDVKM. The CDR3 extends over 14 amino acids. The V end was cut by 1 base, the J end by 5 bases, with 9 bases between. The chain's CDR3 is CASSLYSIDQPQHF. The CDR3 DNA reads as TGTGCCAGCAGTTTATACAGCATCGATCAGCCCCAGCATTTT.

This clone was seen only a few times. The V and J genes are TRBV29-1 and TRBJ1-5; D is possibly TRBD1 (5 bases). The CDR3 is made up of 13 amino acids. V lost 4 bases and J 3 bases, leaving 10 bases between the germline ends. Germline CDR1 is SQVTM and CDR2 is ANQGSEA. The CDR3 sequence is CSVVWGDNQPQHF. The CDR3 bases are TGCAGCGTTGTCTGGGGGGACAATCAGCCCCAGCATTTT.

The chain carries TRBV4-2 and TRBJ1-2; 10 nucleotides align to TRBD1. This CDR3 region has 17 residues. Germline V gives CDR1 LGHNA, CDR2 YNFKEQ. V was clipped by 5 bases and J by 4 bases; unmatched bases: 13. CDR3 in amino acids: CASSDRQGAEIGYGYTF. For the CDR3, the DNA is TGTGCCAGCAGCGATCGACAGGGGGCTGAGATCGGCTATGGCTACACCTTC.

This clone was seen a handful of times. The rearrangement links TRBV7-3 to TRBJ2-3, with TRBD2 identical over 8 bases. V lost 1 base to trimming and J lost 6 bases; unmatched junction nucleotides: 12. CDR1 SGHTA and CDR2 FQGTGA come from the germline V gene. This CDR3 has 17 amino acids. The CDR3 protein is CASSLNIGGTRSDTQYF. In nucleotides, the CDR3 is TGTGCCAGCAGCTTAAATATAGGAGGGACTAGGTCCGATACGCAGTATTTT.

The chain links TRBV14 to TRBJ2-3, with D possibly TRBD2 on 7 matching bases. CDR1 is SGHDN and CDR2 is FVKESK in the germline V gene. This CDR3 region has 16 residues. Deletions cut 1 base from V and 2 bases from J, with 13 bases between. CDR3 loop: CASSQGVGGATDTQYF. The CDR3 coding sequence is TGTGCCAGCAGCCAAGGTGTGGGGGGGGCCACAGATACGCAGTATTTT.

V and J are TRBV3-1 (or the pseudogene TRBV3-2) and TRBJ2-1, with TRBD2 identical over 7 bases. The CDR3 has 14 residues. CDR1 is LGHDT, CDR2 YNNKEL, per germline (reference sequence). V lost 1 base, J lost 9 bases, and 6 bases stayed unmatched. Here the CDR3 DNA reads TGTGCCAGCAGCCAAGGGGAAGGGAGGGGTGAGCAGTTCTTC. It yields the protein CASSQGEGRGEQFF.

The chain carries TRBV19 and TRBJ2-5; TRBD2 agrees at 14 bases. CDR1 LNHDA and CDR2 SQIVND come from the germline V gene (reference sequence). After removal of 10 bases from V and 5 bases from J, the junction contained 12 bases not matched to a gene. The length of the CDR3 is 16 residues. The CDR3 region is CATSVGLAGGGETQYF. Here the CDR3 DNA reads TGTGCCACCTCGGTAGGACTAGCGGGGGGAGGGGAGACCCAGTACTTC. The full variable domain, with the rest looked up from reference TRBV19 and TRBJ2-5, is DGGITQSPKYLFRKEGQNVTLSCEQNLNHDAMYWYRQDPGQGLRLIYYSQIVNDFQKGDIAEGYSVSREKKESFPLTVTSAQKNPTAFYLCATSVGLAGGGETQYFGPGTRLLVL.

This clone came up once. The V and J genes are TRBV28 and TRBJ1-3; D is unclear. Trimming pared 3 bases from V and 0 bases from J, leaving 15 bases between. This CDR3 is built from 17 residues. The germline V gene has CDR1 MDHEN and CDR2 SYDVKM. The CDR3 DNA sequence: TGTGCCAGCAGTTTCCCTCTACAGAGTTACTCTGGAAACACCATATATTTT. It specifies CASSFPLQSYSGNTIYF.

The chain combines TRBV6-2 or TRBV6-3 with TRBJ2-3; the match to TRBD2 covers 7 bases. CDR1 and CDR2 from the germline V gene are MNHEY and SVGEGT. V dropped 6 bases and J dropped 5; count of bases not matched to a gene: 14. This CDR3 is built from 16 residues. CDR3: CASSTPASGDGDTQYF. DNA of the CDR3: TGTGCCAGCAGCACTCCGGCGAGCGGGGACGGAGATACGCAGTATTTT.

Only a few counts were recorded for this clone. V is TRBV19 and J is TRBJ1-5; the match to TRBD1 covers 8 bases. The germline CDR1 and CDR2 sequences are LNHDA and SQIVND (reference sequence). With V trimmed by 6 bases and J by 2 bases, 3 bases remained unmatched. CDR3 length: 14 residues. The CDR3 region is CASRLTGGNQPQHF. The DNA of the CDR3 is TGTGCCAGTAGATTGACAGGGGGCAATCAGCCCCAGCATTTT. Filled out from reference TRBV19 and TRBJ1-5, the complete variable domain reads DGGITQSPKYLFRKEGQNVTLSCEQNLNHDAMYWYRQDPGQGLRLIYYSQIVNDFQKGDIAEGYSVSREKKESFPLTVTSAQKNPTAFYLCASRLTGGNQPQHFGDGTRLSIL.

The CDR3 DNA is TGTGCCAGCAGTTATGCGTCTACAGGGGGCTACGGCTACACCTTC. Protein product: CASSYASTGGYGYTF. The rearrangement joins TRBV27 to TRBJ1-2, with 9 bases lining up with TRBD1. The J segment lost 8 bases and the V segment lost 4 bases, leaving 11 bases of the junction unmatched. CDR1 is MNHEY, CDR2 SMNVEV, per germline (reference sequence). The CDR3 spans 15 residues.

The chain has TRBV5-1 and TRBJ1-1; D not resolved. This CDR3 is built from 14 residues. The germline V gene encodes CDR1 SGHRS and CDR2 YFSETQ. The V gene lost 1 base and the J gene lost 5 bases, with 12 bases spanning the gap. Here the CDR3 reads CASSLLGMETEAFF. The CDR3, as DNA: TGCGCCAGCAGCTTGTTGGGTATGGAGACTGAAGCTTTCTTT.

This rearrangement joins TRBV12-3 or TRBV12-4 to TRBJ2-7; no definite D call. With 6 bases removed from V and 0 bases from J, the gap between germline ends came to 6 bases. The CDR3 loop spans 12 amino acids. The CDR3 DNA reads TGTGCCAGCAGACTTCACTCCTACGAGCAGTACTTC. Protein sequence: CASRLHSYEQYF.

This rearrangement joins TRBV28 to TRBJ1-2; a possible D gene is TRBD1 (5 bases). V was clipped by 2 bases and J by 6 bases, with 16 bases between them. CDR3 size: 15 residues. Per the germline V gene, CDR1 is MDHEN and CDR2 is SYDVKM. CDR3 nucleotide sequence: TGTGCCAGCAGTTTACGTGTGGGGGGGGATGATGGCTACACCTTC. This codes for CASSLRVGGDDGYTF.